Listed here are 30 T cell receptor beta chains from one sample, sequenced in a study of Ad26.COV2.S vaccination and SARS-CoV-2 variants. Clones were sequenced by immunoSEQ multiplex PCR, and TCRdb holds only the in-frame ones, with some missing. The sample lists 120,000 to 150,000 clones, roughly 88% occurring once. The sample was peripheral blood, taken after recovery from COVID-19. Receptors were obtained from a human donor who had recovered from COVID-19.

The V gene is TRBV19, the J gene TRBJ1-5, with D possibly being TRBD1 (6 bases). V shed 7 bases and J shed 4 bases, with 8 bases lying between them. CDR1 LNHDA and CDR2 SQIVND come from the germline V gene (reference sequence). The CDR3 is 12 residues long. Here the CDR3 reads CASKGGNQPQHF. The CDR3 region has the DNA TGTGCCAGTAAAGGGGGAAATCAGCCCCAGCATTTT.

J is TRBJ2-2 and V is TRBV11-2, with D unresolved. The V end was cut by 0 bases, the J end by 5 bases, with 4 bases between. The germline V gene encodes CDR1 SGHAT and CDR2 FQNNGV. The CDR3 is made up of 13 amino acids. The CDR3 is CASSLEGTGELFF. In nucleotides, the CDR3 is TGTGCCAGCAGCTTAGAAGGAACCGGGGAGCTGTTTTTT.

This clone was counted between two and nine times. The chain is built from TRBV5-1 and TRBJ1-1, with 7 bases lining up with TRBD1. V lost 1 base to trimming and J lost 5 bases; unmatched junction nucleotides: 11. The CDR3 contains 16 residues. Germline-derived CDR1 and CDR2 are SGHRS and YFSETQ. Here the CDR3 reads CASSLRPTGPGTEAFF. The CDR3, as DNA: TGCGCCAGCAGCTTGCGACCGACAGGGCCGGGGACTGAAGCTTTCTTT.

The rearrangement links TRBV19 to TRBJ1-1; no firm D call. V was trimmed by 3 bases and J by 5 bases, leaving 13 bases between them. The V gene's germline CDR1 is LNHDA and CDR2 SQIVND (reference sequence). CDR3 length: 14 amino acids. The CDR3 nucleotides are TGTGCCAGTAGTATGGGGAGCGGGTGGACTGAAGCTTTCTTT. It specifies CASSMGSGWTEAFF.

The chain has TRBV7-9 and TRBJ2-7, with 11 bases lining up with TRBD2. Germline V CDR1 and CDR2: SEHNR, FQNEAQ (reference sequence). The V segment lost 8 bases and the J segment 0 bases; nucleotides outside the gene matches: 6. The CDR3 totals 15 residues. The CDR3 DNA sequence: TGTGCCAGCGGGGTAGCGGGGGGGTTCTCCTACGAGCAGTACTTC. It encodes CASGVAGGFSYEQYF.

This chain connects TRBV27 to TRBJ1-5; D is unclear. Germline-derived CDR1 and CDR2 are MNHEY and SMNVEV (reference sequence). Trimming removed 2 bases from V and 2 bases from J, with 10 bases in between. The CDR3 spans 15 residues. The CDR3 DNA reads as TGTGCCAGCAGTTTAAGTCTGCTTGGCAATCAGCCCCAGCATTTT. Its protein is CASSLSLLGNQPQHF.

Turning to this clone: Other DNA sequences in the same sample also yield this CDR3. This chain joins TRBV5-1 and TRBJ1-4; 7 bases match TRBD1. This CDR3 region has 14 residues. Trimming cost V 0 bases and J 5 bases; bases outside gene matches: 1. CDR1 is SGHRS, CDR2 YFSETQ, per germline. The CDR3 DNA is TGCGCCAGCAGCTTGGGACAGGGAAATGAAAAACTGTTTTTT. This sequence encodes CASSLGQGNEKLFF.

The chain combines TRBV29-1 with TRBJ2-7; D is uncertain. Trimming removed 7 bases from V and 0 bases from J, with 10 bases in between. Germline CDR1 and CDR2: SQVTM and ANQGSEA. This CDR3 contains 12 residues. The CDR3 region is CSATSGSYEQYF. DNA of the CDR3: TGCAGCGCCACCTCAGGCTCCTACGAGCAGTACTTC.

The table lists this clone with a few counts. The chain joins TRBV19 to TRBJ1-5; D is possibly TRBD1 (6 bases). The CDR3 is made up of 15 amino acids. The V gene's germline CDR1 is LNHDA and CDR2 SQIVND (reference sequence). Trimming stripped 7 bases from V and 0 bases from J, with 13 bases between. DNA of the CDR3: TGTGCCAGTACACGGACAGCCTATAGCAATCAGCCCCAGCATTTT. It is translated as CASTRTAYSNQPQHF.

V is TRBV27 and J is TRBJ1-2, with D unclear. The CDR3 length is 15 residues. The V gene's germline CDR1 is MNHEY and CDR2 SMNVEV (reference sequence). V dropped 6 bases and J dropped 4 bases, with 18 bases sitting between them. CDR3 protein: CASSFNRQPVYGYTF. The CDR3 coding sequence is TGTGCCAGCAGCTTCAACCGGCAGCCCGTCTATGGCTACACCTTC.

The count of this clone is one. The V call is TRBV27, the J call TRBJ2-7; D possibly corresponds to TRBD2 (6 bases). Germline V gene sequence: CDR1 MNHEY, CDR2 SMNVEV (reference sequence). V shed 5 bases and J shed 2 bases, with 19 bases lying between them. The CDR3 loop spans 16 amino acids. CDR3 in DNA: TGTGCCAGCAGTCCGAGTTGGGGGGAAGACCCCTACGAGCAGTACTTC. Protein product: CASSPSWGEDPYEQYF.

The V call is TRBV13, the J call TRBJ2-2; D is unresolved. The germline V and J ends were trimmed by 2 bases and 1 base, with 5 bases remaining between them. Germline loops: CDR1 PRHDT, CDR2 FYEKMQ (reference sequence). This CDR3 has 14 amino acids. In nucleotides, the CDR3 is TGTGCCAGCAGCTTATCGGTGAACACCGGGGAGCTGTTTTTT. It codes for CASSLSVNTGELFF. Complete variable domain (other parts from reference TRBV13 and TRBJ2-2): AAGVIQSPRHLIKEKRETATLKCYPIPRHDTVYWYQQGPGQDPQFLISFYEKMQSDKGSIPDRFSAQQFSDYHSELNMSSLELGDSALYFCASSLSVNTGELFFGEGSRLTVL.

This clone was observed once. This chain links TRBV14 with TRBJ2-3; TRBD2 matches 13 bases. Germline CDR1 and CDR2: SGHDN and FVKESK. The CDR3 has 17 residues. J lost 0 bases, V lost 5 bases, and 5 bases had no gene match. The DNA of the CDR3 is TGTGCCAGCAGCGGGACTAGCGGGGCTACTAGCACAGATACGCAGTATTTT. Translating gives CASSGTSGATSTDTQYF.

This chain links TRBV7-9 with TRBJ2-5; 7 bases are shared with TRBD2. The CDR3 has 15 residues. Trimming at V came to 5 bases and at J to 0 bases, leaving 6 bases not matched to a gene. Per germline, CDR1 SEHNR and CDR2 FQNEAQ (reference sequence). CDR3 sequence reads: CASSTSGAYQETQYF. The DNA of the CDR3 is TGTGCCAGCAGCACGAGCGGGGCTTACCAAGAGACCCAGTACTTC.

This clone was recorded only once. The chain has TRBV7-2 and TRBJ2-7; D is uncertain. The CDR3 extends over 12 amino acids. Germline CDR1 reads SGHTA; CDR2 reads FQGNSA. Trimming shortened V by 3 bases and J by 5 bases, and 8 bases separated the two germline ends. As DNA, the CDR3 is TGTGCCAGCAGCTTCTGGAGTGACGAGCAGTACTTC. It translates to CASSFWSDEQYF.

The V gene is TRBV4-1, the J gene TRBJ1-4; 7 positions match TRBD1. The trim removed 1 base at V and 4 bases at J, leaving 6 bases unmatched. From germline, CDR1 is MGHRA and CDR2 YSYEKL. This CDR3 comprises 16 residues. The CDR3 nucleotides read TGCGCCAGCAGCCAAGTGGGGGACAGCTTTAATGAAAAACTGTTTTTT. Amino acids: CASSQVGDSFNEKLFF.

There are a few counts of this clone. The chain carries TRBV2 and TRBJ2-1; 9 bases match TRBD1. Germline V CDR1 and CDR2: SNHLY, FYNNEI. The length of the CDR3 is 14 residues. Trimming removed 3 bases from V and 4 bases from J; junction bases left unmatched: 1. The DNA of the CDR3 is TGTGCCAGCAGTGAGACAGGGGGGTACAATGAGCAGTTCTTC. Its translation is CASSETGGYNEQFF.

The rearrangement joins TRBV2 to TRBJ2-1, with D possibly TRBD2 on 5 matching bases. The V and J ends lost 6 bases and 6 bases respectively, with 12 bases between them. This CDR3 has 13 residues. From germline, CDR1 is SNHLY and CDR2 FYNNEI. CDR3 loop: CASRFEGGNEQFF. The CDR3 DNA reads TGTGCCAGCAGATTCGAGGGTGGCAATGAGCAGTTCTTC.

This clone was counted only a few times. This rearrangement joins TRBV19 to TRBJ1-5; no firm D call. Germline V gene lookup returns CDR1 LNHDA and CDR2 SQIVND (reference sequence). Trimming removed 5 bases from V and 3 bases from J, with 5 bases in between. The CDR3 covers 12 residues. CDR3 bases: TGTGCCAGTAGTCTTCTCAATCAGCCCCAGCATTTT. Residues: CASSLLNQPQHF.

The chain recombines TRBV7-4 with TRBJ1-2; weak D call: TRBD1 (5 bases). V lost 2 bases to trimming and J lost 0 bases, with 10 bases between them. This CDR3 contains 15 residues. Germline V gene sequence: CDR1 SGHVT, CDR2 SQSDAQ. The CDR3 region is CASSLRPGTNYGYTF. DNA of the CDR3: TGTGCCAGCAGCTTACGGCCAGGGACTAACTATGGCTACACCTTC.

The rearrangement uses TRBV2 and TRBJ2-1, with D hard to call. Germline CDR1 is SNHLY and CDR2 is FYNNEI. The length of the CDR3 is 12 residues. Trimming stripped 3 bases from V and 14 bases from J, with 14 bases between. CDR3 DNA: TGTGCCAGCAGTGACTTTGGAAGAGACGAGTTCTTC. This encodes CASSDFGRDEFF.

The CDR3 loop is CSVGAGANEKLFF. As DNA, the CDR3 is TGCAGCGTTGGGGCTGGGGCTAATGAAAAACTGTTTTTT. The chain links TRBV29-1 to TRBJ1-4; no clear D gene. The CDR3 consists of 13 residues. The V gene's germline CDR1 is SQVTM and CDR2 ANQGSEA. Trimming took off 4 bases at V and 3 bases at J, with 9 bases between the two ends. Full variable domain (rest looked up from reference TRBV29-1 and TRBJ1-4): SAVISQKPSRDICQRGTSLTIQCQVDSQVTMMFWYRQQPGQSLTLIATANQGSEATYESGFVIDKFPISRPNLTFSTLTVSNMSPEDSSIYLCSVGAGANEKLFFGSGTQLSVL.

The CDR3 here is CASSSGLAGPTSTDTQYF. The CDR3, as DNA: TGTGCCAGCAGCTCGGGACTAGCGGGGCCTACTAGCACAGATACGCAGTATTTT. The chain uses TRBV11-2 and TRBJ2-3, with 13 nucleotides matching TRBD2. The junction had 7 bases not matched to a gene; V was cut back by 4 bases and J by 0 bases. Germline values: CDR1 SGHAT, CDR2 FQNNGV. The CDR3 length is 18 residues.

The rearrangement uses TRBV4-1 and TRBJ2-2; a possible D gene is TRBD1 (6 bases). Germline values: CDR1 MGHRA, CDR2 YSYEKL. This CDR3 contains 18 residues. V lost 2 bases to trimming and J lost 0 bases, with 16 bases between them. The CDR3 nucleotides are TGCGCCAGCAGCCAACGGGGACATCTAATCACGAACACCGGGGAGCTGTTTTTT. Its translation is CASSQRGHLITNTGELFF.

The chain couples TRBV19 to TRBJ1-3; TRBD1 matches 7 bases. V trimming: 5 bases; J trimming: 2 bases; junction bases outside the gene matches: 3. CDR3 length equals 14 residues. CDR1 is LNHDA and CDR2 is SQIVND in the germline V gene (reference sequence). The CDR3, as DNA: TGTGCCAGTAGTGAGGGGGCTGCTGGAAACACCATATATTTT. Translation gives CASSEGAAGNTIYF.

This sequence joins TRBV15 and TRBJ1-4; 7 positions agree with TRBD1. The CDR3 is 17 amino acids. Germline CDR1 and CDR2: LNHNV and YYDKDF (reference sequence). Losses at the gene ends were 6 bases for V and 10 bases for J; bases not matched to a gene: 20. The CDR3 region is CATRNRQGEWGFGKLFF. The CDR3 region has the DNA TGTGCCACCAGGAATAGGCAGGGGGAATGGGGGTTTGGAAAACTGTTTTTT.

The chain recombines TRBV5-1 with TRBJ1-5, with 7 bases aligning to TRBD1. J lost 3 bases, V lost 4 bases, and 7 bases had no gene match. The germline V gene has CDR1 SGHRS and CDR2 YFSETQ. The length of the CDR3 is 15 residues. This CDR3 is CASSPGGQPNQPQHF. The CDR3 DNA follows: TGCGCCAGCAGCCCAGGGGGACAGCCCAATCAGCCCCAGCATTTT. The full variable domain, completed using reference TRBV5-1 and TRBJ1-5, is KAGVTQTPRYLIKTRGQQVTLSCSPISGHRSVSWYQQTPGQGLQFLFEYFSETQRNKGNFPGRFSGRQFSNSRSEMNVSTLELGDSALYLCASSPGGQPNQPQHFGDGTRLSIL.

The chain combines TRBV28 with TRBJ2-7; TRBD1 agrees at 7 bases. In germline, CDR1 is MDHEN, CDR2 SYDVKM. V shed 11 bases and J 3 bases; nucleotides not matched to a gene: 7. The CDR3 has 12 amino acids. CDR3 bases: TGTGCCTCCAAGGACAGGCACTACGAGCAGTACTTC. It codes for CASKDRHYEQYF.

The chain uses TRBV7-9 and TRBJ2-5; D tentatively fits TRBD1 or TRBD2 (5 bases each). This CDR3 has 13 amino acids. Trimming cost V 6 bases and J 1 base, with 9 bases left between them. In germline, CDR1 is SEHNR, CDR2 FQNEAQ (reference sequence). CDR3 coding DNA: TGTGCCAGCAGGTGGGGGAGCCAAGAGACCCAGTACTTC. It encodes CASRWGSQETQYF.

The J gene is TRBJ2-2, the V gene TRBV5-6; 10 nucleotides match TRBD1. Trimming took 3 bases from V and 2 from J; bases not matched to a gene: 10. The CDR3 is made up of 18 amino acids. Per the germline V gene, CDR1 is SGHDT and CDR2 is YYEEEE. CDR3 sequence reads: CASSSDRGQGLNTGELFF. The CDR3 nucleotides are TGTGCCAGCAGCTCCGATCGGGGACAGGGGCTAAACACCGGGGAGCTGTTTTTT.